This entry lists 22 T cell receptor beta chains sequenced from one sample in a study of cytomegalovirus exposure and HLA in healthy donors. Only in-frame clones appear in the TCRdb table, and some are missing; sequencing was by immunoSEQ multiplex PCR. The profile shows about 160,000 clones, 85% to 90% of them singletons. The source material was PBMCs. The receptor set was obtained from a man aged 18 to 30 in good health and CMV-seronegative.

The CDR3 DNA is TGCGCCAGTGCAGGATTAATGAACACTGAAGCTTTCTTT. It specifies CASAGLMNTEAFF. This chain uses TRBV10-1 with TRBJ1-1; D remains ambiguous. Germline-derived CDR1 and CDR2 are WNHNN and SYGVQD (reference sequence). This CDR3 has 13 amino acids. Trimming took off 9 bases at V and 0 bases at J, with 11 bases between the two ends.

The chain has TRBV7-9 and TRBJ1-1, with D maybe TRBD1 (6 bases). Germline-derived CDR1 and CDR2 are SEHNR and FQNEAQ (reference sequence). This CDR3 is 15 amino acids long. Trimming stripped 1 base from V and 5 bases from J, with 14 bases between. CDR3 residues: CASSLVSGEGTEAFF. The CDR3 bases are TGTGCCAGCAGCTTAGTGTCAGGGGAAGGGACTGAAGCTTTCTTT. The whole variable domain, filled in from reference TRBV7-9 and TRBJ1-1, reads DTGVSQNPRHKITKRGQNVTFRCDPISEHNRLYWYRQTLGQGPEFLTYFQNEAQLEKSRLLSDRFSAERPKGSFSTLEIQRTEQGDSAMYLCASSLVSGEGTEAFFGQGTRLTVV.

The CDR3 sequence: CASSLSGAIGNQPQHF. CDR3 nucleotides: TGTGCCAGCAGTTTATCAGGGGCTATAGGCAATCAGCCCCAGCATTTT. V gene TRBV28 combines with J gene TRBJ1-5; perhaps TRBD1 as D (6 bases). Germline V CDR1 and CDR2: MDHEN, SYDVKM. CDR3 size: 16 residues. Trimming cost V 1 base and J 2 bases, with 12 bases left between them.

J is TRBJ2-1 and V is TRBV7-2; tentative D call: TRBD1 (5 bases). The CDR3 has 15 residues. The germline V gene encodes CDR1 SGHTA and CDR2 FQGNSA. V was clipped by 6 bases and J by 0 bases, with 12 bases between them. CDR3 in amino acids: CASRPRESSYNEQFF. The CDR3 DNA sequence: TGTGCCAGCAGACCCAGGGAAAGCTCCTACAATGAGCAGTTCTTC.

This clone was detected only once. The chain joins TRBV4-2 to TRBJ2-2; 14 bases align to TRBD2. Germline V gene lookup returns CDR1 LGHNA and CDR2 YNFKEQ. There are 18 residues in the CDR3. Germline trimming cut 2 bases from V and 8 bases from J; bases unmatched to any gene: 10. The CDR3: CASSQTGTSGSLRGELFF. The CDR3 nucleotides read TGTGCCAGCAGCCAAACGGGGACTAGCGGGAGCCTGCGGGGGGAGCTGTTTTTT.

The chain has TRBV4-1 and TRBJ1-4, with unresolved D. Trimming pared 0 bases from V and 2 bases from J, leaving 16 bases between. CDR1 is MGHRA and CDR2 is YSYEKL in the germline V gene. The CDR3 runs 18 residues. In DNA form, the CDR3 reads TGCGCCAGCAGCCAAGAAGGGCGGAGGAGGTGGACTAATGAAAAACTGTTTTTT. Encoded protein: CASSQEGRRRWTNEKLFF.

The chain carries TRBV6-5 and TRBJ2-3; the D gene is possibly TRBD2 (6 bases). The germline V gene encodes CDR1 MNHEY and CDR2 SVGAGI. This CDR3 comprises 14 residues. Trimming removed 6 bases at V and 1 base at J, with 11 bases between. The CDR3 spells CASSWDSRTDTQYF. The CDR3 region has the DNA TGTGCCAGCAGCTGGGACTCACGCACAGATACGCAGTATTTT.

V and J are TRBV10-1 and TRBJ2-2, with D possibly being TRBD1 (6 bases). From germline, CDR1 is WNHNN and CDR2 SYGVQD (reference sequence). The V end was cut by 8 bases, the J end by 0 bases, with 13 bases between. This CDR3 is 15 amino acids long. The CDR3 region has the DNA TGCGCCAGCGGACGACAGGATTCGAACACCGGGGAGCTGTTTTTT. This sequence encodes CASGRQDSNTGELFF.

The gene calls are TRBV11-2 and TRBJ2-5, with D possibly TRBD1 on 5 matching bases. Per the germline V gene, CDR1 is SGHAT and CDR2 is FQNNGV. V lost 4 bases and J lost 2, with 14 bases in between. The CDR3 loop spans 15 amino acids. In nucleotides, the CDR3 is TGTGCCAGCAGCTCCTGGACACAAAGACAAGAGACCCAGTACTTC. Encoded protein: CASSSWTQRQETQYF.

V gene TRBV5-1 combines with J gene TRBJ1-4, with TRBD1 as a possible D gene (5 bases). Germline loops: CDR1 SGHRS, CDR2 YFSETQ. The CDR3 runs 16 residues. V was cut by 0 bases and J by 6 bases, with 15 bases left in between. The chain's CDR3 is CASSLAGGVVDEKLFF. CDR3 nucleotide sequence: TGCGCCAGCAGCTTGGCCGGAGGGGTGGTGGATGAAAAACTGTTTTTT.

Worth noting for this clone: One junction end does not reproduce the germline sequence, and a read error may be involved. As DNA, the CDR3 is TGTGCCAGCTCCCTTTCCCGGGACAGGGGACCCTATTTT. The encoded protein is CASSLSRDRGPYF. This chain connects TRBV18 to TRBJ2-2; 10 bases agree with TRBD1. Germline V gene lookup returns CDR1 KGHSH and CDR2 LQKENI. This CDR3 region has 13 residues.

This chain's CDR3 is CASSFGGATLNTEAFF. CDR3 nucleotide sequence: TGTGCCAGCAGCTTCGGGGGGGCCACGTTGAACACTGAAGCTTTCTTT. V gene TRBV5-4 combines with J gene TRBJ1-1; tentatively, D is TRBD1 (6 bases). V lost 2 bases to trimming and J lost 0 bases, with 14 bases between them. Germline CDR1 reads SGHNT; CDR2 reads YYREEE (reference sequence). The CDR3 runs to 16 residues.

The rearrangement links TRBV20-1 to TRBJ2-7; D call uncertain. Germline CDR1 DFQATT, CDR2 SNEGSKA (reference sequence). CDR3 length: 10 residues. V lost 3 bases to trimming and J lost 5 bases, with 5 bases between them. CDR3 in amino acids: CSASSDEQYF. The CDR3 DNA follows: TGCAGTGCTAGCTCTGACGAGCAGTACTTC.

The V and J genes are TRBV7-9 and TRBJ2-1; possibly TRBD2 for D (5 bases). CDR3 length: 15 residues. Deletions cut 5 bases from V and 1 base from J, with 12 bases between. Germline loops: CDR1 SEHNR, CDR2 FQNEAQ (reference sequence). The chain's CDR3 is CASSLSEASYNEQFF. The CDR3 bases are TGTGCCAGCAGCCTATCGGAGGCATCCTACAATGAGCAGTTCTTC.

The CDR3 protein is CASSSPGQGPYEQYF. The DNA for the CDR3 is TGTGCCAGCAGCTCCCCGGGACAGGGTCCCTACGAGCAGTACTTC. V is TRBV21-1 and J is TRBJ2-7; the table's D gene call, TRBD1, was not cross checked with the DNA. TRBV21-1 is marked as a pseudogene. The CDR3 has 15 residues.

The chain couples TRBV15 to TRBJ1-6; 9 nucleotides align to TRBD1. V lost 3 bases, J lost 8 bases, and 2 bases stayed unmatched. This CDR3 comprises 14 residues. Germline V gene data show CDR1 as LNHNV and CDR2 as YYDKDF (reference sequence). The DNA for the CDR3 is TGTGCCACCAGCAGGGGACAGGGTGATTCACCCCTCCACTTT. Protein: CATSRGQGDSPLHF.

A word on this clone: Other DNA sequences in this specimen translate into the identical CDR3. The chain recombines TRBV29-1 with TRBJ2-7; D perhaps matches TRBD2 (5 bases). In germline, CDR1 is SQVTM, CDR2 ANQGSEA. Trimming left V 2 bases short and J 3 bases short, with 8 bases between. The CDR3 runs 12 residues. For the CDR3, the DNA is TGCAGCGTTGAACTAGCAGACTACGAGCAGTACTTC. This encodes CSVELADYEQYF.

This chain uses TRBV6-5 with TRBJ2-7; 8 bases map to TRBD2. CDR1 is MNHEY and CDR2 is SVGAGI in the germline V gene. The CDR3 is 14 amino acids. Germline trimming cut 4 bases from V and 4 bases from J; bases unmatched to any gene: 6. CDR3 loop: CASSSGGTRYEQYF. The CDR3 DNA sequence: TGTGCCAGCAGTTCGGGGGGGACTCGTTACGAGCAGTACTTC.

The chain has TRBV29-1 and TRBJ2-6, with D maybe TRBD1 (6 bases). The germline V gene encodes CDR1 SQVTM and CDR2 ANQGSEA. This CDR3 has 13 residues. V lost 7 bases and J lost 13, with 20 bases in between. The CDR3 here is CSAGTTGTLVLTF. The CDR3, as DNA: TGCAGCGCCGGTACAACCGGGACATTGGTCCTGACTTTC.

The J gene is TRBJ2-1, the V gene TRBV29-1; unclear D gene. V lost 3 bases and J 6 bases, leaving 15 bases between the germline ends. The germline CDR1 and CDR2 sequences are SQVTM and ANQGSEA. This CDR3 is built from 14 residues. CDR3 amino acids: CSVDTRSPTNEQFF. The DNA for the CDR3 is TGCAGCGTTGACACGAGGTCCCCGACCAATGAGCAGTTCTTC.

The chain carries TRBV28 and TRBJ2-2; 12 nucleotides align to TRBD2. Germline V gene lookup returns CDR1 MDHEN and CDR2 SYDVKM. This CDR3 has 17 amino acids. Germline trimming cut 6 bases from V and 3 bases from J; bases unmatched to any gene: 8. The CDR3 is CASRPSSGGGHTGELFF. In nucleotides, the CDR3 is TGTGCCAGCAGACCCTCTAGCGGGGGGGGGCACACCGGGGAGCTGTTTTTT. Full variable domain (remainder filled in from reference TRBV28 and TRBJ2-2): DVKVTQSSRYLVKRTGEKVFLECVQDMDHENMFWYRQDPGLGLRLIYFSYDVKMKEKGDIPEGYSVSREKKERFSLILESASTNQTSMYLCASRPSSGGGHTGELFFGEGSRLTVL.

The chain has TRBV6-1 and TRBJ1-4; the match to TRBD1 covers 7 bases. The V and J ends lost 2 bases and 2 bases, in that order; junction bases with no gene match: 5. The CDR3 length is 16 residues. In germline, CDR1 is MNHNS, CDR2 SASEGT. The CDR3 loop is CASSEYRTGTNEKLFF. The CDR3 nucleotides read TGTGCCAGCAGTGAATACAGGACAGGCACTAATGAAAAACTGTTTTTT.